The next 4 T cell receptor beta chains were all read from a single sample in a study of blood T cell repertoires in COVID-19. TCRdb's table, derived via immunoSEQ multiplex PCR, lists solely in-frame clones and lacks some. The sample contains about 92,000 clones, less than 75% of which appear only once. The sample taken for sequencing was peripheral blood. The receptors stem from a woman aged 55-70 years in a cohort sampled during active or convalescent COVID-19.

The rearrangement joins TRBV12-3 or TRBV12-4 to TRBJ1-1; D unresolved. This CDR3 has 13 amino acids. V shed 3 bases and J shed 1 base, with 6 bases lying between them. The CDR3 reads CASSFRENTEAFF. CDR3 DNA: TGTGCCAGCAGTTTCCGGGAGAACACTGAAGCTTTCTTT.

V gene TRBV5-1 combines with J gene TRBJ1-4, with 10 bases matching TRBD1. The V and J ends lost 3 bases and 8 bases, in that order; junction bases with no gene match: 4. This CDR3 spans 14 amino acids. CDR1 and CDR2 from the germline V gene are SGHRS and YFSETQ. In nucleotides, the CDR3 is TGCGCCAGCAGCTCCGGGACAGGGGCCGAAAAACTGTTTTTT. Amino acids: CASSSGTGAEKLFF.

The chain is built from TRBV5-4 and TRBJ2-5; 11 positions agree with TRBD2. J was trimmed by 2 bases and V by 0 bases; bases with no gene match: 6. Looked up from germline, CDR1 is SGHNT and CDR2 is YYREEE (reference sequence). The CDR3 length is 17 residues. CDR3 bases: TGTGCCAGCAGCTTGGGGACTAGCGGGCGGCATCAAGAGACCCAGTACTTC. Encoded protein: CASSLGTSGRHQETQYF.

The chain has TRBV10-3 and TRBJ1-2, with 9 bases fitting TRBD1. The CDR3 extends over 17 amino acids. Germline V gene data show CDR1 as ENHRY and CDR2 as SYGVKD. V gave up 3 bases and J gave up 5 bases; unmatched junction bases: 13. Here the CDR3 reads CAISDPREGQGGYGYTF. For the CDR3, the DNA is TGTGCCATCAGTGACCCCAGGGAGGGACAGGGAGGTTATGGCTACACCTTC.